This TCR beta chain was sequenced in a study of post-analysis software for immune sequencing data (dated by TCRdb to about 2015). Study-level background: The recorded disease courses included relapsing-remitting, secondary progressive and progressive-relapsing multiple sclerosis, and some patients had no subtype annotation. A subset of samples was prepared in parallel using single-end sample barcoding, then pooled and co-amplified after Illumina adapter ligation. Patient repertoires were compared against around twelve previously published healthy control repertoires from donors aged roughly 6 to 25 years. Results and caveats for the whole study, not just this receptor: Significantly lower normalized Chao1 diversity was found in multiple sclerosis patients than in controls, suggesting substantial peripheral T-cell clonal expansion. The control group was slightly older than the multiple sclerosis patient group. Direct clustering with F measure revealed strong co-clustering of samples prepared in the same batch, which led to a batch-effect correction. Several TRBV segments, including TRBV5-6, TRBV5-1 and TRBV20-1, were significantly more frequent in patients than controls.

With respect to this clonotype: What this receptor recognizes is not known. No qualities accompany the bases; no much larger clone lies one base away.

V is reduced by 6 bases and J by 1 base, leaving a spacing of 12 bases between them. Inclusive of the bounding cysteine and phenylalanine, the CDR3 is 14 residues long. CDR3 DNA is the only sequence kept; it has 42 bases, read in frame from the first base. The germline V gene gives CDR1 as SGHRS and CDR2 as YFSETQ. The method was PCR. Sequencing instrument: Illumina HiSeq 2500. To reduce PCR and sequencing biases, unique molecular identifiers were incorporated into the TCR beta cDNA libraries. Per 1 to 10 million input T cells, 500,000 or so cDNA molecules were obtained, such that each molecule approximated one T cell. The patient libraries were prepared and sequenced with the same protocol used for the earlier healthy control dataset. Within a given batch, samples were prepared together, multiplexed and sequenced on the same HiSeq lane. Processing in the source paper ran as follows. MIGEC handled the raw barcoded reads, throwing out single-read molecular identifier groups before consensus assembly and CDR3 extraction. VDJtools was used for post-analysis of the clonotype tables, and diversity was normalized by down-sampling every dataset to the size of the smallest sample. To correct batch-related cross-sample contamination, repertoire overlap clustering matched CDR3 amino acid sequences but not nucleotide sequences. In-frame beta chains were kept once TCRdb had trimmed the public reads at Q25 with fastp and called clones with MiXCR. Identical CDR3 protein sequences are pooled into one entry, listed with their most common genes and DNA. These V and J calls derive from TCRdb rather than the authors' analysis. The sample table holds around 700,000 distinct CDR3 sequences, of which 55% to 60% were seen once. The ten largest clonotypes hold roughly 10% of the sample.

To demonstrate the VDJtools post-analysis software, TCR beta repertoires were profiled from the peripheral blood of some 12 young patients with multiple sclerosis. The patients with multiple sclerosis were children and adolescents between roughly 6 and 15 years of age. This receptor chain uses TRBV5-1 and TRBJ2-3; the best D guess is TRBD2, with 6 bases matching. The origin of this receptor is a girl aged 2 to 9 with multiple sclerosis. Sequenced sample: blood. CDR3 protein: CASKAGPRTDTQYF. The nucleotide sequence is TGCGCCAGCAAGGCGGGGCCACGCACAGATACGCAGTATTTT.